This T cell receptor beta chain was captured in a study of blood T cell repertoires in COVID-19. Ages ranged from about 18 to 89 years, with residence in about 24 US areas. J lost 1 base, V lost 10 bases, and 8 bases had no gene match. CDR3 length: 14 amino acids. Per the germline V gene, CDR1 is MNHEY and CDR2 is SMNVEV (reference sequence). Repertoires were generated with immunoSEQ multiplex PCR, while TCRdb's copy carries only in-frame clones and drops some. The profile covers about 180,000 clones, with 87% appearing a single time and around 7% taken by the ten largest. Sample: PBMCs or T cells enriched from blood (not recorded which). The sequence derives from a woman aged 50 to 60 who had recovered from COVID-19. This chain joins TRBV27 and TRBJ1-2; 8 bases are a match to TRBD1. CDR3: CAIHRQGLNYGYTF. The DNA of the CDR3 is TGTGCCATCCATAGACAGGGGCTTAACTATGGCTACACCTTC.